These 26 T cell receptor beta chains came from one sample sequenced in a study of lymphopenia after photon versus proton radiotherapy. Sequencing used immunoSEQ multiplex PCR; TCRdb keeps in-frame clones, though not all of them. The repertoire holds tens of thousands of clones, with about 92% as singletons. The sequenced sample was peripheral blood, obtained from a patient treated with photon-based radiotherapy. These receptors were taken from a woman aged 40 to 50 with cholangiocarcinoma.

This rearrangement joins TRBV27 to TRBJ2-1; D is possibly TRBD2 (6 bases). This CDR3 comprises 15 residues. Germline V lookup: CDR1 MNHEY, CDR2 SMNVEV (reference sequence). The V end lost 5 bases, the J end lost 2 bases, and 13 bases lay between the germline ends. CDR3 sequence (DNA): TGTGCCAGCAGTGGAGGGGACGGCACCTACAATGAGCAGTTCTTC. This sequence encodes CASSGGDGTYNEQFF.

V is TRBV5-8 and J is TRBJ1-1; no reliable D call. Germline CDR1 is SGHTS and CDR2 is YDEGEE. The CDR3 totals 12 residues. V was pared by 3 bases and J by 5 bases, with 8 bases between. CDR3 amino acids: CASSSQLTEAFF. The CDR3 bases are TGTGCCAGCAGCTCCCAATTGACTGAAGCTTTCTTT.

This clone was seen once. V gene TRBV9 combines with J gene TRBJ1-1; the D gene is possibly TRBD1 (6 bases). V was shortened by 4 bases and J by 7 bases, with 20 bases between the two germline ends. The CDR3 consists of 15 residues. The germline V gene has CDR1 SGDLS and CDR2 YYNGEE. The chain's CDR3 is CASSFEQGMSGEAFF. Here the CDR3 DNA reads TGTGCCAGCAGCTTTGAACAGGGAATGAGCGGTGAAGCTTTCTTT.

The rearrangement uses TRBV28 and TRBJ2-1; the match to TRBD2 covers 10 bases. With V trimmed by 4 bases and J by 4 bases, 7 bases remained unmatched. Germline V CDR1 and CDR2: MDHEN, SYDVKM. The CDR3 covers 16 residues. DNA for the CDR3: TGTGCCAGCAGTTCCCCCCTAGCGGGAGTTTACAATGAGCAGTTCTTC. As protein: CASSSPLAGVYNEQFF. The entire variable domain, with the rest obtained from reference TRBV28 and TRBJ2-1, is as follows: DVKVTQSSRYLVKRTGEKVFLECVQDMDHENMFWYRQDPGLGLRLIYFSYDVKMKEKGDIPEGYSVSREKKERFSLILESASTNQTSMYLCASSSPLAGVYNEQFFGPGTRLTVL.

This CDR3 reads CASSLAGARESPLHF. In nucleotides, the CDR3 is TGCGCCAGCAGCTTGGCGGGGGCGCGGGAATCACCCCTCCACTTT. V usage is TRBV5-1 and J usage is TRBJ1-6; a weak D match, TRBD1 (6 bases). Germline V gene data show CDR1 as SGHRS and CDR2 as YFSETQ. V was cut by 0 bases and J by 10 bases, with 14 bases left in between. The CDR3 contains 15 residues.

The genes are TRBV9 and TRBJ2-1, with TRBD2 matching 9 bases. The CDR3 extends over 19 amino acids. The germline V gene has CDR1 SGDLS and CDR2 YYNGEE. Trimming at V came to 4 bases and at J to 8 bases, leaving 22 bases not matched to a gene. The CDR3 protein is CASSHGGGLAGQPGHEQFF. The DNA for the CDR3 is TGTGCCAGCAGCCACGGCGGAGGGCTAGCGGGGCAACCGGGGCATGAGCAGTTCTTC.

The chain uses TRBV14 and TRBJ2-5; 10 nucleotides line up with TRBD1. Germline CDR1 and CDR2: SGHDN and FVKESK. The V and J ends lost 2 bases and 11 bases, in that order; junction bases with no gene match: 8. The CDR3 length is 14 residues. The CDR3 loop is CASSQPGQGPEQYF. CDR3 sequence (DNA): TGTGCCAGCAGCCAACCGGGACAGGGGCCTGAGCAGTACTTC.

The V call is TRBV7-8, the J call TRBJ2-5; unclear D gene. Looked up from germline, CDR1 is SGHVS and CDR2 is FQNEAQ. CDR3 length equals 13 residues. V was pared by 3 bases and J by 5 bases, with 10 bases between. The CDR3 DNA is TGTGCCAGCAGCTTTATGGTGGGGGAGACCCAGTACTTC. Its protein is CASSFMVGETQYF.

The V gene is TRBV27, the J gene TRBJ1-4, with a tentative D call TRBD1 (6 bases). The CDR3 loop spans 19 amino acids. V dropped 0 bases and J dropped 4 bases, with 21 bases sitting between them. Germline CDR1 MNHEY, CDR2 SMNVEV (reference sequence). The CDR3 sequence is CASSLSEDRAIRGNEKLFF. The DNA for the CDR3 is TGTGCCAGCAGTTTATCGGAGGACAGAGCGATCCGTGGTAATGAAAAACTGTTTTTT. Based on the CDR3 plus reference TRBV27 and TRBJ1-4, the full variable domain is EAQVTQNPRYLITVTGKKLTVTCSQNMNHEYMSWYRQDPGLGLRQIYYSMNVEVTDKGDVPEGYKVSRKEKRNFPLILESPSPNQTSLYFCASSLSEDRAIRGNEKLFFGSGTQLSVL.

The chain carries TRBV7-3 and TRBJ2-1, with D possibly called TRBD1 or TRBD2 (5 bases each). With 4 bases removed from V and 7 bases from J, the gap between germline ends came to 14 bases. CDR1 and CDR2 from the germline V gene are SGHTA and FQGTGA. This CDR3 comprises 14 residues. Here the CDR3 reads CASSSSGPPNEQFF. The CDR3 DNA reads TGTGCCAGCAGCTCCTCGGGACCCCCGAATGAGCAGTTCTTC. Based on the CDR3 plus reference TRBV7-3 and TRBJ2-1, the full variable domain is GAGVSQTPSNKVTEKGKYVELRCDPISGHTALYWYRQSLGQGPEFLIYFQGTGAADDSGLPNDRFFAVRPEGSVSTLKIQRTERGDSAVYLCASSSSGPPNEQFFGPGTRLTVL.

The chain links TRBV7-9 to TRBJ1-2; tentatively, D is TRBD1 (5 bases). The CDR3 is made up of 14 amino acids. Germline CDR1 SEHNR, CDR2 FQNEAQ (reference sequence). V shed 7 bases and J shed 2 bases, with 14 bases lying between them. Here the CDR3 DNA reads TGTGCCAGCAACCCATCGGGACGGAACTATGGCTACACCTTC. It is translated as CASNPSGRNYGYTF.

The chain has TRBV7-2 and TRBJ2-5, with D unresolved. V lost 1 base and J 2 bases, leaving 8 bases between the germline ends. From germline, CDR1 is SGHTA and CDR2 FQGNSA. The CDR3 contains 14 residues. The CDR3 sequence: CASSLGTLQETQYF. In DNA form, the CDR3 reads TGTGCCAGCAGCTTAGGAACCCTTCAAGAGACCCAGTACTTC. Filled out from reference TRBV7-2 and TRBJ2-5, the complete variable domain reads GAGVSQSPSNKVTEKGKDVELRCDPISGHTALYWYRQSLGQGLEFLIYFQGNSAPDKSGLPSDRFSAERTGGSVSTLTIQRTQQEDSAVYLCASSLGTLQETQYFGPGTRLLVL.

The chain is built from TRBV2 and TRBJ1-2; no clear D gene. Trimming stripped 2 bases from V and 6 bases from J, with 7 bases between. CDR3 size: 12 residues. Germline CDR1 and CDR2: SNHLY and FYNNEI. The CDR3 is CASSERVDGYTF. Here the CDR3 DNA reads TGTGCCAGCAGTGAACGGGTGGATGGCTACACCTTC.

The chain joins TRBV18 to TRBJ1-5; a weak D match, TRBD1 (5 bases). V gave up 8 bases and J gave up 4 bases, with 12 bases separating them. The CDR3 runs 13 residues. CDR1 and CDR2 from the germline V gene are KGHSH and LQKENI. The CDR3 region is CASRRGVNQPQHF. DNA for the CDR3: TGTGCCAGCCGGAGGGGAGTGAATCAGCCCCAGCATTTT.

This chain joins TRBV4-2 and TRBJ2-3; D ambiguous. The germline V gene encodes CDR1 LGHNA and CDR2 YNFKEQ. Between the trimmed V and J ends, which lost 0 bases and 1 base, there was a span of 8 bases. The CDR3 has 15 amino acids. The CDR3 coding sequence is TGTGCCAGCAGCCAAGATGGCACAGGCACAGATACGCAGTATTTT. Amino acids: CASSQDGTGTDTQYF.

This CDR3 reads CASTRGRGNTEAFF. CDR3 nucleotide sequence: TGTGCCAGCACGCGGGGGAGAGGGAACACTGAAGCTTTCTTT. The chain combines TRBV9 with TRBJ1-1; perhaps TRBD1 as D (5 bases). The V and J ends lost 6 bases and 1 base respectively, with 13 bases between them. The germline CDR1 and CDR2 sequences are SGDLS and YYNGEE. The CDR3 is 14 residues long.

The chain carries TRBV18 and TRBJ2-2, with D unresolved. The germline CDR1 and CDR2 sequences are KGHSH and LQKENI. CDR3 size: 13 residues. V was shortened by 6 bases and J by 5 bases, with 10 bases between the two germline ends. This CDR3 is CASSSTPTGELFF. CDR3 coding DNA: TGTGCCAGCTCCAGTACCCCAACCGGGGAGCTGTTTTTT.

The chain joins TRBV10-2 to TRBJ2-5; TRBD2 matches at 8 bases. The germline gives CDR1 WSHSY, CDR2 SAAADI. The CDR3 has 16 amino acids. Losses at the gene ends were 3 bases for V and 2 bases for J; bases not matched to a gene: 8. This CDR3 is CASSDPTSGDQETQYF. The CDR3 nucleotides read TGCGCCAGCAGTGACCCTACTAGCGGAGATCAAGAGACCCAGTACTTC.

The chain has TRBV6-1 and TRBJ1-3, with 7 positions matching TRBD1. In germline, CDR1 is MNHNS, CDR2 SASEGT. The CDR3 has 16 residues. Unmatched junction bases numbered 6, after V lost 4 bases and J lost 0 bases. CDR3 protein: CASSVGQLSSGNTIYF. Written as DNA, the CDR3 is TGTGCCAGCAGTGTGGGACAGCTAAGCTCTGGAAACACCATATATTTT.

V and J are TRBV11-2 and TRBJ1-3; maybe TRBD1 (5 bases). The CDR3 is 16 amino acids. V was trimmed by 5 bases and J by 3 bases, leaving 17 bases between them. CDR1 is SGHAT and CDR2 is FQNNGV in the germline V gene. The CDR3 region has the DNA TGTGCCAGCAGCGCTCTCGAGGGGCGGGGTGGAAACACCATATATTTT. Translation gives CASSALEGRGGNTIYF.

Concerning this clone: Other nucleotide sequences from this sample produce the same CDR3. CDR3 sequence reads: CAWSVGGYEQYF. Here the CDR3 DNA reads TGTGCCTGGAGTGTGGGGGGTTACGAGCAGTACTTC. The chain is built from TRBV30 and TRBJ2-7; weak D call: TRBD2 (6 bases). This CDR3 region has 12 residues. V lost 0 bases to trimming and J lost 4 bases, with 7 bases between them. Germline assignment: CDR1 GTSNPN and CDR2 SVGIG (reference sequence).

The V call is TRBV30, the J call TRBJ2-2, with TRBD2 matching 7 bases. V trimming: 0 bases; J trimming: 6 bases; junction bases outside the gene matches: 10. Germline-derived CDR1 and CDR2 are GTSNPN and SVGIG (reference sequence). This CDR3 is built from 16 residues. CDR3 DNA: TGTGCCTGGAGTGTTGGGAGGGGAAGAACCGCCGGGGAGCTGTTTTTT. It translates to CAWSVGRGRTAGELFF.

The rearrangement joins TRBV15 to TRBJ2-7; D uncertain. Deletions cut 0 bases from V and 3 bases from J, with 3 bases between. Germline assignment: CDR1 LNHNV and CDR2 YYDKDF (reference sequence). The CDR3 is made up of 12 amino acids. The CDR3 here is CATSRDGYEQYF. CDR3 nucleotides: TGTGCCACCAGCAGAGACGGCTACGAGCAGTACTTC.

This chain connects TRBV28 to TRBJ1-3; 8 bases fit TRBD1. This CDR3 has 13 amino acids. V lost 11 bases, J lost 3 bases, and 6 bases stayed unmatched. Per the germline V gene, CDR1 is MDHEN and CDR2 is SYDVKM. The CDR3 loop reads CAGQGARGNTIYF. CDR3 coding DNA: TGTGCCGGCCAGGGGGCTCGTGGAAACACCATATATTTT.

A word on this clone: The CDR3 carries no conserved terminal phenylalanine or tryptophan, so it likely arises from a read error. Because the CDR3's place on the DNA is in doubt, the DNA is left out and the CDR3 is given as listed by TCRdb. The CDR3 protein is CASSLIVNMGVTC. J is TRBJ1-2 and V is TRBV7-2. CDR1 and CDR2 from the germline V gene are SGHTA and FQGNSA. The CDR3 spans 13 residues, counting both ends.

About this clone itself: The junction departs from the called germline gene at one end, perhaps through a read error. This rearrangement joins TRBV7-7 to TRBJ2-2; D call uncertain. This CDR3 spans 17 amino acids. CDR1 and CDR2 from the germline V gene are SSHAT and FNYEAQ (reference sequence). The CDR3 sequence: CASSPDLVATNTGELFF. Here the CDR3 DNA reads TGTGCTAGCAGCCCTGATCTCGTGGCCACGAACACCGGGGAGCTGTTTTTT. Drawing the rest from reference TRBV7-7 and TRBJ2-2, the complete variable domain is GAGVSQSPRYKVTKRGQDVTLRCDPISSHATLYWYQQALGQGPEFLTYFNYEAQPDKSGLPSDRFSAERPEGSISTLTIQRTEQRDSAMYRCASSPDLVATNTGELFFGEGSRLTVL.